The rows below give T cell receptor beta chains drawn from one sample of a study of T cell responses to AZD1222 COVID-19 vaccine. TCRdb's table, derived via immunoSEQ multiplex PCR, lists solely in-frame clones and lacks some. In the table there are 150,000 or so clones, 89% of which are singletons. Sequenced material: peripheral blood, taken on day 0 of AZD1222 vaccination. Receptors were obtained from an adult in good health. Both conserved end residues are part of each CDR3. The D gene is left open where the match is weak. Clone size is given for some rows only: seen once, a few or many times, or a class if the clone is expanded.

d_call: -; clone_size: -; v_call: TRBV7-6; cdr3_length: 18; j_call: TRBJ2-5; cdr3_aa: CASSLGNPLTVVQETQYF; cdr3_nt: TGTGCCAGCAGCTTAGGAAACCCCCTTACAGTGGTCCAAGAGACCCAGTACTTC
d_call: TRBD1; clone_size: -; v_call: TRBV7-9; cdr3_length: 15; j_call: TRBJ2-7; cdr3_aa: CASSTDRGVESEQYF; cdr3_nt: TGTGCCAGCAGCACGGACAGGGGGGTCGAGAGCGAGCAGTACTTC
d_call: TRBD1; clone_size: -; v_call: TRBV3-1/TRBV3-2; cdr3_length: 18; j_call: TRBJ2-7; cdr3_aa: CASSQNLQRTGAHLEQYF; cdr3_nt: TGTGCCAGCAGCCAGAACCTTCAGAGGACAGGGGCCCACCTGGAGCAGTACTTC
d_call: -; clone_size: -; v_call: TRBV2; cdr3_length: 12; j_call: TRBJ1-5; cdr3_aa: CASSGEGQPQHF; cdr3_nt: TGTGCCAGCAGTGGGGAAGGGCAGCCCCAGCATTTT
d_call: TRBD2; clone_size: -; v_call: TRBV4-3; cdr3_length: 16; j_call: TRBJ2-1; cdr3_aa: CASSQGLAGFYNEQFF; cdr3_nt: TGCGCCAGCAGCCAGGGACTAGCGGGGTTCTACAATGAGCAGTTCTTC
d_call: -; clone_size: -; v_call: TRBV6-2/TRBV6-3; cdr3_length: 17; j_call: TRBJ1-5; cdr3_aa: CASSYTTAAHSNQPQHF; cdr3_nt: TGTGCCAGCAGTTACACTACGGCAGCCCATAGCAATCAGCCCCAGCATTTT
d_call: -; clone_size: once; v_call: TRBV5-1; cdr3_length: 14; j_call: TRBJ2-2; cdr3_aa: CASSFTANTGELFF; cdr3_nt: TGCGCCAGCAGCTTCACGGCGAACACCGGGGAGCTGTTTTTT
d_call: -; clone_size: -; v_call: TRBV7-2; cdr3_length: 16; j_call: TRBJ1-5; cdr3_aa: CASSPQSGGGNQPQHF; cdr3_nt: TGTGCCAGCAGCCCACAATCGGGGGGCGGCAATCAGCCCCAGCATTTT
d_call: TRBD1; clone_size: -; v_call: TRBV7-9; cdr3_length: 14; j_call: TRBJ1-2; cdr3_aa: CASSPGQGDYGYTF; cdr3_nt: TGTGCCAGCAGCCCGGGACAGGGGGACTATGGCTACACCTTC
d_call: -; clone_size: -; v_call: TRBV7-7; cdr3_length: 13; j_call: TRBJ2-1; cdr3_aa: CASSRTSSNEQFF; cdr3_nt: TGTGCTAGCAGCCGGACGAGTTCCAATGAGCAGTTCTTC
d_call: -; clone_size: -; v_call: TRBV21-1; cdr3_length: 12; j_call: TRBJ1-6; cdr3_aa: CASSKVPSPLHF; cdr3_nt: TGTGCCAGCAGCAAAGTTCCTTCACCCCTCCACTTT
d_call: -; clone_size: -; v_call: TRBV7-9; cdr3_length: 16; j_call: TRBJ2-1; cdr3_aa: CASSSDSTPSYNEQFF; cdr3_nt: TGTGCCAGCAGCTCGGACAGCACCCCCTCCTACAATGAGCAGTTCTTC
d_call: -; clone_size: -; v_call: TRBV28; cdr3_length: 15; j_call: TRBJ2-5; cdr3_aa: CATNMQGLHMETQYF; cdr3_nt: TGTGCCACCAATATGCAGGGACTCCACATGGAGACCCAGTACTTC
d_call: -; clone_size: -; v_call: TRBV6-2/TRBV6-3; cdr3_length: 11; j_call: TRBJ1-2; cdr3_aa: CASSKWYGYTF; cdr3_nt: TGTGCCAGCAGTAAATGGTATGGCTACACCTTC
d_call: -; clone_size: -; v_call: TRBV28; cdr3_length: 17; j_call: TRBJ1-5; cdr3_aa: CASSSSTNKGWNQPQHF; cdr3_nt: TGTGCCAGCAGTTCTTCCACCAACAAGGGGTGGAATCAGCCCCAGCATTTT
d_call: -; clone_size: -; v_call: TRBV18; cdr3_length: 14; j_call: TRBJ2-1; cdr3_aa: CASSPTLESGEQFF; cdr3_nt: TGTGCCAGCTCACCAACTCTAGAGTCTGGGGAGCAGTTCTTC
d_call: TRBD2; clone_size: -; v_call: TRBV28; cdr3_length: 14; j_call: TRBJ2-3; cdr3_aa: CASSLLAGVDTQYF; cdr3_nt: TGTGCCAGCAGTTTATTAGCGGGAGTGGATACGCAGTATTTT
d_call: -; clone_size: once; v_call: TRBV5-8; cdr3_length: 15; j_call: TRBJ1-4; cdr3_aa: CASSSGAVTNEKLFF; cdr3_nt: TGTGCCAGCAGCTCCGGGGCGGTGACTAATGAAAAACTGTTTTTT
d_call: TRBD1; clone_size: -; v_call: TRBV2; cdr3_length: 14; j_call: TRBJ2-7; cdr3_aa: CASSGTGGTDEQYF; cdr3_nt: TGTGCCAGCAGCGGGACAGGGGGCACGGACGAGCAGTACTTC
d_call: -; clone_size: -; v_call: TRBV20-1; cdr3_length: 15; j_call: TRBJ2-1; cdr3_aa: CSASRDLHSNNEQFF; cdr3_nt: TGCAGTGCTAGTCGGGATCTTCACTCGAACAATGAGCAGTTCTTC
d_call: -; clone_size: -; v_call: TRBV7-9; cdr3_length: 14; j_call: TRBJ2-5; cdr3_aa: CASSLDQAGETQYF; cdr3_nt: TGTGCCAGCAGCTTAGACCAGGCGGGAGAGACCCAGTACTTC
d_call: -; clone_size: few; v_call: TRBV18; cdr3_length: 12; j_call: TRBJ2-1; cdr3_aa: CASSPMAIEQFF; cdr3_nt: TGTGCCAGCTCACCAATGGCCATTGAGCAGTTCTTC
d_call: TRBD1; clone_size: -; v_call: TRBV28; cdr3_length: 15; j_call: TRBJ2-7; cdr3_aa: CASSLSATGEYEQYF; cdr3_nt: TGTGCCAGCAGTTTATCCGCGACAGGGGAGTACGAGCAGTACTTC
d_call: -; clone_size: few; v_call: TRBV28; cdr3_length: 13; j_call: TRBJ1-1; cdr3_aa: CASSARGGTEAFF; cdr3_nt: TGTGCCAGCAGTGCCCGTGGGGGCACTGAAGCTTTCTTT
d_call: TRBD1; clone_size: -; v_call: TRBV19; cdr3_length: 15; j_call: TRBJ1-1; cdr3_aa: CASSEPDRVGTEAFF; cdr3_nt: TGTGCCAGTAGTGAACCGGACAGGGTGGGCACTGAAGCTTTCTTT
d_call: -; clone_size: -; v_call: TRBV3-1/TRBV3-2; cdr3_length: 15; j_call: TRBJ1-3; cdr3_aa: CASSLEGVGGNTIYF; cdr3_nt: TGTGCCAGCAGCCTCGAGGGGGTCGGCGGAAACACCATATATTTT
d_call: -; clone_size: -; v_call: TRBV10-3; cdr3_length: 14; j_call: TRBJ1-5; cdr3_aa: CAIGQSHGNQPQHF; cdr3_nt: TGTGCGATTGGACAGTCCCACGGCAATCAGCCCCAGCATTTT
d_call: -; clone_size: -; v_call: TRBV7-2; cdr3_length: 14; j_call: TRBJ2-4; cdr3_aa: CASSPSRGKNIQYF; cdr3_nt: TGTGCCAGCAGCCCCAGCCGGGGAAAAAACATTCAGTACTTC
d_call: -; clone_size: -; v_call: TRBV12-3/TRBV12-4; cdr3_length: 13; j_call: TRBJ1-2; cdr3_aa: CASPGRGNYGYTF; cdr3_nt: TGTGCCAGCCCAGGGAGGGGTAACTATGGCTACACCTTC
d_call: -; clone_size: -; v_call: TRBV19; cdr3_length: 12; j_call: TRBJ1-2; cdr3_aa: CASSTHHYGYTF; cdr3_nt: TGTGCCAGTAGTACCCACCACTATGGCTACACCTTC
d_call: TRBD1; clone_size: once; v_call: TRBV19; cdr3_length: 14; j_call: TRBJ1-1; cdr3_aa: CASSTRTGVTEAFF; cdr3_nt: TGTGCCAGTAGTACCCGGACAGGCGTTACTGAAGCTTTCTTT
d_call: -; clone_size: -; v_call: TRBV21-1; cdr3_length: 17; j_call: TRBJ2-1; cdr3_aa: CASSKDLERGTDNEQFF; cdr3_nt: TGTGCCAGCAGCAAAGATCTGGAGCGGGGGACCGACAATGAGCAGTTCTTC
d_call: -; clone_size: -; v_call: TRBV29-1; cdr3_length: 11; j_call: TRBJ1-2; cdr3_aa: CSVERGRGTTF; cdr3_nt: TGCAGCGTTGAAAGGGGCAGGGGAACCACCTTC
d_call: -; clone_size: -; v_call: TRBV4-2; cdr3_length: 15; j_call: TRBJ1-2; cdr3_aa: CASSQEGQANYGYTF; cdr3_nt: TGTGCCAGCAGCCAAGAGGGGCAGGCTAACTATGGCTACACCTTC
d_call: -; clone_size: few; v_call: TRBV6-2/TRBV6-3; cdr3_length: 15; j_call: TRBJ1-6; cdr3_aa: CASSYSGTWNSPLHF; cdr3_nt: TGTGCCAGCAGTTATTCCGGGACTTGGAATTCACCCCTCCACTTT
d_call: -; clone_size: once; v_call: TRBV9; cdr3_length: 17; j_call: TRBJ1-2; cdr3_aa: CASSGIRWDARNYGYTF; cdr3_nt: TGTGCCAGCAGCGGGATCCGGTGGGATGCACGCAACTATGGCTACACCTTC
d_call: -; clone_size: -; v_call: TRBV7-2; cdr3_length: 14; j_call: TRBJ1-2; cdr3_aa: CASSPPGMSHGYTF; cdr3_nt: TGTGCCAGCAGCCCCCCGGGTATGTCCCATGGCTACACCTTC
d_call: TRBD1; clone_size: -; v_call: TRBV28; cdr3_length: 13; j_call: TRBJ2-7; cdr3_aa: CASRGQGIYEQYF; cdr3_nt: TGTGCCAGCAGGGGACAGGGAATATACGAGCAGTACTTC
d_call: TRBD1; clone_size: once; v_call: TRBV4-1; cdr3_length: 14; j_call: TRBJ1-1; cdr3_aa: CASSLSGTVTEAFF; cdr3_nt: TGCGCCAGCAGCCTTTCCGGGACAGTCACTGAAGCTTTCTTT
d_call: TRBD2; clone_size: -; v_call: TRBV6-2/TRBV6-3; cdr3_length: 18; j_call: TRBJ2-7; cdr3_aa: CASSYSRGLAGTFYEQYF; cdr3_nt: TGTGCCAGCAGTTACTCGAGGGGACTAGCGGGGACTTTCTACGAGCAGTACTTC
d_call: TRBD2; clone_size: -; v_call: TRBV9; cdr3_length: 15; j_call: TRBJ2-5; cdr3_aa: CASSAELAGTETQYF; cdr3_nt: TGTGCCAGCAGCGCTGAACTAGCGGGAACAGAGACCCAGTACTTC
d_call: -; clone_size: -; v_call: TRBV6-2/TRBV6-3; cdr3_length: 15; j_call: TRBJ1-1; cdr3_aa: CASSYFGDMNTEAFF; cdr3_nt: TGTGCCAGCAGTTACTTTGGGGATATGAACACTGAAGCTTTCTTT
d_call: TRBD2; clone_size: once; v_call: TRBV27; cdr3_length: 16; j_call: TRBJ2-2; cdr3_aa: CASSLTSGDITGELFF; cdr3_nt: TGTGCCAGCAGTTTAACTAGCGGAGACATAACCGGGGAGCTGTTTTTT
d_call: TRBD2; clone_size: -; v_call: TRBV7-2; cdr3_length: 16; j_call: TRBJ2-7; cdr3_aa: CASSSGGAGGPHEQYF; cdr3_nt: TGTGCCAGCAGCTCCGGGGGAGCGGGAGGGCCCCACGAGCAGTACTTC
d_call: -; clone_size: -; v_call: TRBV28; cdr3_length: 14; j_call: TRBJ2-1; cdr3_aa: CASSPWTSYNEQFF; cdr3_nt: TGTGCCAGCAGTCCTTGGACCTCCTACAATGAGCAGTTCTTC
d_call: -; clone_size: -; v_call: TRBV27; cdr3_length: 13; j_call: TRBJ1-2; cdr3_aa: CASSLIGDPGYTF; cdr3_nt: TGTGCCAGCAGTCTGATCGGGGACCCTGGCTACACCTTC
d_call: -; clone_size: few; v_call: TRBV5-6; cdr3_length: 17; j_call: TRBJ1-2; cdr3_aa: CASSVSHLWEGPYGYTF; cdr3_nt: TGTGCCAGCAGCGTTTCACACCTTTGGGAAGGGCCCTATGGCTACACCTTC
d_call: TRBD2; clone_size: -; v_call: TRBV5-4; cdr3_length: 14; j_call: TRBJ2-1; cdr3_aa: CASRYSGRGDEQFF; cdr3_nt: TGTGCCAGCAGATATAGCGGGAGGGGGGATGAGCAGTTCTTC
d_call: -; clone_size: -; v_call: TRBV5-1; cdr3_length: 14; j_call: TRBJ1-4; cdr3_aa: CASSRWASNEKLFF; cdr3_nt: TGCGCCAGCAGCCGCTGGGCCTCTAATGAAAAACTGTTTTTT